This T cell receptor (beta chain) was found in a study of T cells in Graves' hyperthyroidism and ophthalmopathy. Any patient presenting with uncontrolled infection, other autoimmune disease, pregnancy or lactation was left out. The source material, RNA transcripts, was used to amplify TCR beta CDR3 regions. The TCR CDR3 was amplified in a first-round RT-PCR using the HTBI primer set. One entry per CDR3 protein, called by TCRdb with MiXCR from the multiplex PCR reads. Of over 700,000 distinct CDR3 sequences in the sample, approximately 40% were seen once. Losses at the gene ends were 4 bases for V and 8 bases for J; bases not matched to a gene: 7. CDR1 MNHEY and CDR2 SVGAGI come from the germline V gene. CDR3 size: 14 residues.

The receptor comes from a man aged 18 to 35 with Graves' hyperthyroidism. The sample taken for sequencing was blood. V and J are TRBV6-5 and TRBJ1-4; 7 bases line up with TRBD1. The CDR3 coding sequence is TGTGCCAGCAGTTTCAGGGGGTTGGAGGAAAAACTGTTTTTT. This codes for CASSFRGLEEKLFF.